These 19 T cell receptor beta chains originate from one sample sequenced in a study of T cell repertoires in cytomegalovirus infection. TCRdb re-called the reads through MiXCR, storing one row per CDR3 protein. The profile shows about 740,000 distinct CDR3 sequences, 35% of them singletons. The sample taken for sequencing was PBMCs. These receptors came from a human donor in good health (CMV status not recorded). Some clones in this sample may be carry-over from other donors' samples.

This clonotype has only a few counts. This chain uses TRBV11-1 with TRBJ2-2; 9 bases are shared with TRBD2. Germline V lookup: CDR1 SGHAT, CDR2 FQDESV (reference sequence). The V gene end was trimmed by 1 base and the J gene end by 5 bases; junction bases not matched to a gene: 11. The CDR3 totals 18 residues. CDR3 nucleotides: TGTGCCAGCAGCTTAGACCCGATAGCGGGAGCGGAAACCGGGGAGCTGTTTTTT. Its protein product is CASSLDPIAGAETGELFF.

The chain is built from TRBV28 and TRBJ1-2, with TRBD1 as a possible D gene (6 bases). Germline V gene lookup returns CDR1 MDHEN and CDR2 SYDVKM. The germline V and J ends were trimmed by 5 bases and 3 bases, with 13 bases remaining between them. There are 14 residues in the CDR3. The chain's CDR3 is CASSPDSYDYGYTF. The CDR3 coding sequence is TGTGCCAGCAGTCCGGACAGTTACGACTATGGCTACACCTTC.

In its sample, this clonotype was seen many times. The chain has TRBV7-2 and TRBJ2-3, with TRBD2 matching 9 bases. The CDR3 runs 18 residues. Germline trimming cut 1 base from V and 4 bases from J; bases unmatched to any gene: 12. The germline V gene has CDR1 SGHTA and CDR2 FQGNSA. The CDR3 reads CASSLGGRSGGSPDTQYF. CDR3 nucleotides: TGTGCCAGCAGCTTAGGGGGTCGAAGCGGGGGGAGTCCAGATACGCAGTATTTT.

The chain joins TRBV7-4 to TRBJ1-3, with unresolved D. The CDR3 runs to 13 residues. Between the trimmed V and J ends, which lost 8 bases and 0 bases, there was a span of 8 bases. Per the germline V gene, CDR1 is SGHVT and CDR2 is SQSDAQ. The CDR3 is CASGVSSGNTIYF. The CDR3 nucleotides read TGTGCCAGCGGCGTGAGCTCTGGAAACACCATATATTTT.

Notes on this clonotype: This may be a read error, as it is one base from a much larger clone. This chain links TRBV7-2 with TRBJ2-7, with 9 bases fitting TRBD1. The CDR3 is 16 amino acids. CDR1 SGHTA and CDR2 FQGNSA come from the germline V gene. The V segment lost 1 base and the J segment 11 bases; nucleotides outside the gene matches: 15. The CDR3 coding sequence is TGTGCCAGCAGCTTAGTCGCCCCGGGACAGGGAGGGGAGAAGTACTTC. It specifies CASSLVAPGQGGEKYF.

This clonotype was seen a handful of times. The J gene is TRBJ2-2, the V gene TRBV7-2; 7 bases map to TRBD2. The CDR3 extends over 17 amino acids. V was pared by 5 bases and J by 1 base, with 10 bases of the junction left unmatched. Germline loops: CDR1 SGHTA, CDR2 FQGNSA. CDR3 sequence: CASSPKAGILNTGELFF. The CDR3 DNA follows: TGTGCCAGCAGCCCCAAAGCGGGGATCCTGAACACCGGGGAGCTGTTTTTT.

Many counts were recorded for this clonotype. The CDR3 coding sequence is TGTGCCAGCAGCCTACGGGGGCAGGATAGTCAGCCCCAGCATTTT. Its protein is CASSLRGQDSQPQHF. This sequence joins TRBV7-4 and TRBJ1-5; tentatively, D is TRBD1 (6 bases). The V gene lost 5 bases and the J gene lost 6 bases, with 17 bases spanning the gap. CDR3 length: 15 amino acids. Germline lookup yields CDR1 SGHVT and CDR2 SQSDAQ.

This clonotype was recorded once. The junction departs from germline at one end; a sequencing error may be responsible. The chain joins TRBV5-6 to TRBJ2-7; D possibly corresponds to TRBD1 (7 bases). Germline V CDR1 and CDR2: SGHDT, YYEEEE. The CDR3 has 15 amino acids. This chain's CDR3 is CDSSLAPGGSYEQYF. CDR3 bases: TGTGACAGCAGCTTGGCCCCAGGGGGGTCCTACGAGCAGTACTTC.

In its sample, this clonotype was seen many times. The V call is TRBV11-2, the J call TRBJ2-6, with TRBD1 matching over 10 bases. Germline V gene data show CDR1 as SGHAT and CDR2 as FQNNGV. The CDR3 sequence is 16 residues long. V dropped 5 bases and J dropped 4; count of bases not matched to a gene: 5. CDR3 nucleotides: TGTGCCAGCAGCCAGGACAGGGGGACGGGGGCCAACGTCCTGACTTTC. Residues: CASSQDRGTGANVLTF.

Points on this clonotype: Relative to the germline gene, one junction end is altered; a read error may explain this. This sequence joins TRBV3-1 and TRBJ1-1; the D is unclear. This CDR3 contains 13 residues. The germline V gene has CDR1 LGHDT and CDR2 YNNKEL (reference sequence). The CDR3 loop reads CASSQVIPPTVAF. The CDR3 region has the DNA TGTGCCAGCAGCCAAGTAATCCCGCCCACCGTCGCATTT.

The V gene is TRBV19, the J gene TRBJ1-1; D remains ambiguous. Germline CDR1 reads LNHDA; CDR2 reads SQIVND (reference sequence). V was trimmed by 7 bases and J by 13 bases, leaving 25 bases between them. CDR3 length: 14 residues. CDR3: CASNSWVANTEYFF. The DNA of the CDR3 is TGTGCCAGTAATAGTTGGGTTGCGAACACTGAATATTTCTTT.

As to this clonotype: This may come from a read error, since a much larger clone is one base off. The rearrangement links TRBV7-6 to TRBJ1-1, with TRBD1 as a possible D gene (6 bases). V lost 1 base, J lost 11 bases, and 14 bases lay in between. The V gene's germline CDR1 is SGHVS and CDR2 FNYEAQ. The CDR3 totals 13 residues. CDR3 DNA sequence: TGTGCCAGCAGCTTAGACAGGGCTACGTGCGCTTTCTTT. It translates to CASSLDRATCAFF.

The V gene is TRBV5-1, the J gene TRBJ2-7, with 9 bases matching TRBD1. From germline, CDR1 is SGHRS and CDR2 YFSETQ. J was trimmed by 2 bases and V by 4 bases; bases with no gene match: 7. The length of the CDR3 is 15 residues. CDR3 sequence reads: CASSIGTGRAYEQYF. The CDR3 nucleotides read TGCGCCAGCAGCATCGGGACAGGGAGAGCCTACGAGCAGTACTTC.

This chain links TRBV19 with TRBJ1-5; D is uncertain. CDR3 size: 12 residues. Trimming took 7 bases from V and 10 from J, leaving 14 bases between them. The germline CDR1 and CDR2 sequences are LNHDA and SQIVND (reference sequence). In DNA form, the CDR3 reads TGTGCCAGTAAGAGCCTCAATGAACCCCAGCATTTT. Encoded protein: CASKSLNEPQHF.

The chain is built from TRBV5-1 and TRBJ1-3; no clear D. Trimming removed 2 bases at V and 2 bases at J, with 20 bases between. CDR3 length: 18 residues. Germline lookup yields CDR1 SGHRS and CDR2 YFSETQ. CDR3 region: CASSLSPRRLGPGNTIYF. Written as DNA, the CDR3 is TGCGCCAGCAGCTTATCTCCGAGACGCCTCGGGCCTGGAAACACCATATATTTT.

V gene TRBV19 combines with J gene TRBJ1-1; the D is unclear. Germline V gives CDR1 LNHDA, CDR2 SQIVND (reference sequence). Between the trimmed V and J ends, which lost 7 bases and 0 bases, there was a span of 9 bases. CDR3 length: 13 amino acids. The CDR3 sequence: CASTANMNTEAFF. The CDR3 region has the DNA TGTGCCAGTACGGCCAACATGAACACTGAAGCTTTCTTT.

This clonotype was counted ten times or more. The rearrangement joins TRBV7-2 to TRBJ1-1; a weak D match, TRBD1 (5 bases). The V gene lost 6 bases and the J gene lost 1 base, with 9 bases spanning the gap. CDR3 length: 13 residues. CDR1 and CDR2 from the germline V gene are SGHTA and FQGNSA. The CDR3 is CASRGTENTEAFF. The CDR3 DNA sequence: TGTGCCAGCAGAGGGACCGAGAACACTGAAGCTTTCTTT.

The V and J genes are TRBV11-2 and TRBJ1-3; D gene ambiguous. Per germline, CDR1 SGHAT and CDR2 FQNNGV. The CDR3 extends over 17 amino acids. V shed 2 bases and J shed 0 bases, with 14 bases lying between them. The CDR3 here is CASSLNWQTSSGNTIYF. In DNA form, the CDR3 reads TGTGCCAGCAGCTTAAATTGGCAGACGAGCTCTGGAAACACCATATATTTT. The complete variable domain, with remaining parts taken from reference TRBV11-2 and TRBJ1-3, reads EAGVAQSPRYKIIEKRQSVAFWCNPISGHATLYWYQQILGQGPKLLIQFQNNGVVDDSQLPKDRFSAERLKGVDSTLKIQPAKLEDSAVYLCASSLNWQTSSGNTIYFGEGSWLTVV.

This clonotype was seen many times. The chain employs TRBV28 and TRBJ1-6, with D maybe TRBD1 (5 bases). The V and J ends lost 3 bases and 8 bases respectively, with 11 bases between them. CDR3 length: 14 residues. Germline V CDR1 and CDR2: MDHEN, SYDVKM. The CDR3 nucleotides read TGTGCCAGCAGTTTGGGGGGGATTGATTCACCCCTCCACTTT. Residues: CASSLGGIDSPLHF.